These T cell receptor beta chains were read from a single sample in a study of T cells in Graves' hyperthyroidism and ophthalmopathy. Each CDR3 protein is one row after TCRdb ran MiXCR on the multiplex PCR reads. The sample lists under 650,000 distinct CDR3 sequences, 15% to 20% occurring once. Sequenced material: blood. Source of these receptors: a woman younger than 45 with Graves' hyperthyroidism. Each CDR3 is given without its conserved first and last residue. The order of the fields is clone size, V gene, J gene, CDR3 length, CDR3 protein. Only some rows state a clone size, as once, few, many or a class for expanded clones.

>NA|TRBV7-3|TRBJ2-5|12
ASSAGTGAGTQY
>few|TRBV27|TRBJ2-7|11
ASSLSYSGEQY
>NA|TRBV12-3/TRBV12-4|TRBJ1-5|13
ASSSDPLYSQPQH
>NA|TRBV7-6|TRBJ2-4|11
ASAWAAKNIQY
>many|TRBV7-9|TRBJ2-3|12
ASKRRGSTDTQY
>few|TRBV4-2|TRBJ2-7|14
ASSQEFRSGTYEQY
>NA|TRBV6-2/TRBV6-3|TRBJ2-7|12
ASRNAGGGREQY
>few|TRBV27|TRBJ2-7|11
ASSPGYTYEQY
>NA|TRBV20-1|TRBJ1-5|11
SAPDRGLQPQH
>NA|TRBV2|TRBJ2-2|14
ATSRASIANTGELF
>NA|TRBV6-4|TRBJ2-1|13
ASSDPFVRRDEQF
>many|TRBV11-3|TRBJ1-1|13
ASSLPQGRNTEAF
>many|TRBV12-3/TRBV12-4|TRBJ1-1|12
ASSLRRGNTEAF
>NA|TRBV5-6|TRBJ2-1|12
ASNVGSSYNEQF
>few|TRBV10-3|TRBJ2-1|12
AISETQGGDEQF
>few|TRBV19|TRBJ2-1|14
ASRLAGVPGGNEQF
>NA|TRBV19|TRBJ1-6|10
ATRQGNSPLH
>many|TRBV28|TRBJ1-1|11
ASSFVGLEGAF
>few|TRBV5-4|TRBJ1-6|13
ASSWDSNWNSPLH
>few|TRBV13|TRBJ2-7|13
ASSSRLAGNYEQY
>many|TRBV6-1|TRBJ2-2|14
ASSEGLVGDTGELF
>NA|TRBV6-5|TRBJ2-5|11
ASSYSNTQGLN
>many|TRBV30|TRBJ1-1|11
AWIKGGMGEAF
>many|TRBV13|TRBJ2-7|12
ASSPGLARYEQY
>many|TRBV28|TRBJ2-7|12
ASSLRVSSYEQY
>many|TRBV11-3|TRBJ2-5|12
ASSYRGGRETQY
>NA|TRBV6-2/TRBV6-3|TRBJ1-5|11
ASSPSRRQPQH
>many|TRBV11-2|TRBJ2-1|14
ASSLRATYSYNEQF
>few|TRBV6-1|TRBJ2-2|13
ASSEVGLAPGELF
>NA|TRBV29-1|NA|13
SVVGGAWGTDTQH
>NA|TRBV10-3|TRBJ1-2|11
AIGATGNYGYT
>NA|TRBV5-1|TRBJ2-2|14
ASSLASQINTGELF
>many|TRBV28|TRBJ1-2|13
ASSSFPQALSGYT
>once|TRBV20-1|TRBJ2-7|12
SATPSGKGYEQY
>few|TRBV6-5|TRBJ2-1|14
ASSYSLGQGYNEQF
>many|TRBV5-1|TRBJ2-3|13
ASSYAPGGADTQY
>NA|TRBV19|TRBJ2-3|11
ASSIPGGDTQY
>NA|TRBV5-1|TRBJ2-2|13
ASRAGPVEAGELF